These T cell receptor beta chains were read from a single sample in a study of CD8 T cells in ankylosing spondylitis. TCRdb called the 5' RACE reads again in MiXCR, with one record for every CDR3 protein. The sample comprises 200,000 to 300,000 distinct CDR3 sequences, roughly a quarter of which are singletons, and approximately 0.61% rests with the top ten. Material: blood, either unsorted or a sorted T cell fraction (not recorded which). The receptor source for this set is a male donor with ankylosing spondylitis or in good health (not recorded which). Both conserved end residues are part of each CDR3. The order of the fields is V gene, clone size, J gene, D gene, CDR3 DNA, CDR3 protein. A D gene is named only where the DNA matches it firmly. Clone size, where shown, is once, few, many, or a class for clones that have expanded.

V: TRBV6-6; size: many; J: TRBJ1-4; D: TRBD1; DNA: TGTGCCAGCCGAGGGGGCGGGGATGAAAAACTGTTTTTT; CDR3: CASRGGGDEKLFF
V: TRBV5-1; size: many; J: TRBJ2-2; D: NA; DNA: TGCGCCAGCAGCTTGCTATCTGGGAACACCGGGGAGCTGTTTTTT; CDR3: CASSLLSGNTGELFF
V: TRBV6-5; size: few; J: TRBJ1-1; D: NA; DNA: TGTGCCACCGGGGACGGGTTCGGGAAAGCTTTCTTT; CDR3: CATGDGFGKAFF
V: TRBV12-3/TRBV12-4; size: NA; J: TRBJ1-2; D: NA; DNA: TGTGCCAGCAGCCCCGCGGACAGAGATGGCTACACCTTC; CDR3: CASSPADRDGYTF
V: TRBV12-3/TRBV12-4; size: NA; J: TRBJ1-5; D: NA; DNA: TGTGCCAGCAGATCAACAGGAGCGGATCAGCCCCAGCATTTT; CDR3: CASRSTGADQPQHF
V: TRBV20-1; size: many; J: TRBJ1-5; D: NA; DNA: TGCAGTGCTAGAGTTAATCAGCCCCAGCATTTT; CDR3: CSARVNQPQHF
V: TRBV12-3/TRBV12-4; size: NA; J: TRBJ2-7; D: NA; DNA: TGTGCCAGCAGGACCAACTACGAGCAGTACTTC; CDR3: CASRTNYEQYF
V: TRBV4-1; size: many; J: TRBJ1-3; D: TRBD1; DNA: TGCGCCAGCAGCCAACCAGGACAGGCGAGGACCATATATTTT; CDR3: CASSQPGQARTIYF
V: TRBV5-1; size: few; J: TRBJ2-3; D: TRBD1; DNA: TGCGCCAGCAGCTTCAACAGGGGGCGAGATACGCAGTATTTT; CDR3: CASSFNRGRDTQYF
V: TRBV10-3; size: many; J: TRBJ2-5; D: TRBD2; DNA: TGTGCCATACGGGGGACTAGCGGGGAGACCCAGTACTTC; CDR3: CAIRGTSGETQYF
V: TRBV20-1; size: NA; J: TRBJ1-1; D: NA; DNA: TGCAGTGCACCGGTCCCCTGGGGCACTGAAGCTTTCTTT; CDR3: CSAPVPWGTEAFF